Below, 4 T cell receptor beta chains from the same sample are listed, as sequenced in a study of tumor-infiltrating lymphocytes in primary liver carcinoma. A primer in the constant region served to generate TCR beta cDNA from 500 to 600 ng of total RNA. A slightly modified ARM-PCR protocol with three nested multiplex PCR rounds produced these TCR beta libraries. Forward primers for TRBV1-TRBV30 and a C-beta reverse primer served the first two PCR rounds, at around 11 cycles each. MiXCR, run by TCRdb on the multiplex PCR reads, gives a single entry per CDR3 protein. The sample carries almost 200,000 distinct CDR3 sequences, roughly 61% recorded once. The authors took blood RNA from unsorted whole blood and also extracted germline DNA. Sample: peripheral blood. The receptors here all came from an older woman with primary liver carcinoma and hepatitis B virus infection.

This clonotype was counted ten times or more. This chain connects TRBV12-3 or TRBV12-4 to TRBJ1-1; D gene unclear. The V and J ends lost 1 base and 1 base respectively, with 4 bases between them. The CDR3 has 13 amino acids. The DNA for the CDR3 is TGTGCCAGCAGTTTAGACCAGAACACTGAAGCTTTCTTT. Protein sequence: CASSLDQNTEAFF.

Points on this clonotype: A junction boundary mismatches the germline segment, possibly from a read error. The genes are TRBV5-4 and TRBJ1-2, with a weak D call TRBD1 (5 bases). The V gene's germline CDR1 is SGHNT and CDR2 YYREEE (reference sequence). This CDR3 is 14 amino acids long. CDR3: CASSPTRGMYGCTF. The CDR3 DNA sequence: TGTGCCAGCAGCCCTACAAGGGGCATGTATGGCTGCACCTTC.

As regards this clonotype: One end of the junction is discordant with germline, which a read error may explain. This CDR3 reads CANSLSGSTEAFF. As DNA, the CDR3 is TGTGCCAACAGTTTGTCAGGGAGCACTGAAGCTTTCTTT. V is TRBV12-3 or TRBV12-4 and J is TRBJ1-1; D may be TRBD1 (5 bases). This CDR3 has 13 residues.

Turning to this clonotype: A single base separates this from a much larger clone, so it may be a read error. The conserved phenylalanine or tryptophan normally closing the CDR3 is absent here, so this likely arose from a read error. The chain couples TRBV14 to TRBJ2-1, with D unclear. This CDR3 has 15 residues. V lost 1 base to trimming and J lost 3 bases, with 10 bases between them. Looked up from germline, CDR1 is SGHDN and CDR2 is FVKESK. The CDR3 coding sequence is TGTGCCAGCAGCCAAGGGCTGGGCTACTACAATGAGCAGTTCTAC. This codes for CASSQGLGYYNEQFY.